This TCR beta chain was profiled in a study of technical replicates of blood from a few donors. The CDR3 runs to 16 residues. The germline gives CDR1 SGDLS, CDR2 YYNGEE. Trimming removed 0 bases from V and 1 base from J; junction bases left unmatched: 6. This clone was observed a single time. Libraries were prepared by immunoSEQ multiplex PCR; TCRdb keeps only in-frame clonotypes and omits some of them. The sample has more than 65,000 clones; 96% are singletons. This clonotype was obtained from a human donor in good health. The chain couples TRBV9 to TRBJ2-5; 7 bases line up with TRBD2. The sample was T cells isolated from PBMCs. The CDR3 here is CASSVGGGGPQETQYF. The CDR3 DNA is TGTGCCAGCAGCGTAGGTGGCGGGGGACCCCAAGAGACCCAGTACTTC.